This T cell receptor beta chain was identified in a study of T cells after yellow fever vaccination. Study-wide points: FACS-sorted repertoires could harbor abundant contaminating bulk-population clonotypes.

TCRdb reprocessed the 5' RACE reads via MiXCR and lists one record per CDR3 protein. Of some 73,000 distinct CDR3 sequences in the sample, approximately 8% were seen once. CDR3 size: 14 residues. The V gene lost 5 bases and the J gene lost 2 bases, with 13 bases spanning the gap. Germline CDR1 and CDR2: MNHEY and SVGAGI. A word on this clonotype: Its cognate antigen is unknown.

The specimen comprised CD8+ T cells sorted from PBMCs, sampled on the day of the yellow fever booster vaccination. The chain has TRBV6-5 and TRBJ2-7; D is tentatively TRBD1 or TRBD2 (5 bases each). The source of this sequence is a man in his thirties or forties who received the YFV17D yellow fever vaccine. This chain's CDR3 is CASSPLGDPYEQYF. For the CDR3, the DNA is TGTGCCAGCAGTCCCCTGGGGGATCCCTACGAGCAGTACTTC.